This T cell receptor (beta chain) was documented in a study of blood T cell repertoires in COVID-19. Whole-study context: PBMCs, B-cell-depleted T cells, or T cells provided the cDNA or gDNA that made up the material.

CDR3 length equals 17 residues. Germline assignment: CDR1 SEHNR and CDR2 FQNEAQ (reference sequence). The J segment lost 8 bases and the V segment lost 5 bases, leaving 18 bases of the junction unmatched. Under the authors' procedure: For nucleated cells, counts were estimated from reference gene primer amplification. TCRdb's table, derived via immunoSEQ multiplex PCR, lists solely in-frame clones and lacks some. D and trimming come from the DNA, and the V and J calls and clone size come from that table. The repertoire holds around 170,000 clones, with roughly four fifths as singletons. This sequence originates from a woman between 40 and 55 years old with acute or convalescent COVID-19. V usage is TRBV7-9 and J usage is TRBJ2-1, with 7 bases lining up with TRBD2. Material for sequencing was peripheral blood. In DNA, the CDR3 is TGTGCCAGCAGCCCCTGGACCCAACGACGGACTAGTTATGAGCAGTTCTTC. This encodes CASSPWTQRRTSYEQFF.